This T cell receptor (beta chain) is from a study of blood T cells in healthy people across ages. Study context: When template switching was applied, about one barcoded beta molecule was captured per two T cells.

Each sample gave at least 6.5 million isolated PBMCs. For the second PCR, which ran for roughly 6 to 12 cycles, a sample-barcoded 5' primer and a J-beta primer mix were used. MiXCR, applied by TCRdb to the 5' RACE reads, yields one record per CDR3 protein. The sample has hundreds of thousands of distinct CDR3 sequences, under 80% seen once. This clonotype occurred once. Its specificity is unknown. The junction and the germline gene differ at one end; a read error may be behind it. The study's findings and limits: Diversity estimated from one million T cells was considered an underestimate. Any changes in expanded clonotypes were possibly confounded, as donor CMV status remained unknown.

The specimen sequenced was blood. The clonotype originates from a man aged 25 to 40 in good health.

The CDR3 nucleotides read TGTGCCAGCAGTTCACAGACGAACATCGGGGAGCTGTTTTTT. It encodes CASSSQTNIGELFF. The rearrangement links TRBV12-3 or TRBV12-4 to TRBJ2-2; the D is unclear. CDR3 length equals 14 residues.